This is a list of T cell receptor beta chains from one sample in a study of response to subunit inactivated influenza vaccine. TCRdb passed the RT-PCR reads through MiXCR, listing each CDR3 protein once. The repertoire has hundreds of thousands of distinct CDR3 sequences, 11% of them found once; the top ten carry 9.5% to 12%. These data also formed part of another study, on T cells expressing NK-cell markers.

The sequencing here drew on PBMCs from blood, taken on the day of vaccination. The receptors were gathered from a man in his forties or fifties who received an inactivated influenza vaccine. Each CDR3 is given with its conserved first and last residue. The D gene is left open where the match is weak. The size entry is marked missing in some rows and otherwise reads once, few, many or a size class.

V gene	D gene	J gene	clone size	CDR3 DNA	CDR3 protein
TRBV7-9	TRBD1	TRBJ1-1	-	TGTGCCAGCAGCCAAGGCCGACTCACAGGGGGAACTGAAGCTTTCTTT	CASSQGRLTGGTEAFF
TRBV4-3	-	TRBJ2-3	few	TGCGCCAGCAGCCAAGAAATTCCAGATACGCAGTATTTT	CASSQEIPDTQYF
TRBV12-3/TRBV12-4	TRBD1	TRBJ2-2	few	TGTGCCAGCAGTTTACGGGGGGACAGGGCCGGGGAGCTGTTTTTT	CASSLRGDRAGELFF
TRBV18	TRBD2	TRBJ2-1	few	TGTGCCAGCTCACCACCCGCCGGGACTAGAAGGGGCAATGAGCAGTTCTTC	CASSPPAGTRRGNEQFF
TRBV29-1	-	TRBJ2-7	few	TGCAGCGTTCGGGACTTGGGCTACGAGCAGTACTTC	CSVRDLGYEQYF
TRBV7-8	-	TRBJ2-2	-	TGTGCCAGCAGCTTAGCCTCAGGAGTCGCGAACACCGGGGAGCTGTTTTTT	CASSLASGVANTGELFF
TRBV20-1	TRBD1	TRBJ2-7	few	TGCAGTGCTAGAGATGAAGGGGACAGGGTTTTACCCTACGAGCAGTACTTC	CSARDEGDRVLPYEQYF
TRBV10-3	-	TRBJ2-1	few	TGTGCCATCAGTGGCATGAGCGAGAGCTACAATGAGCAGTTCTTC	CAISGMSESYNEQFF
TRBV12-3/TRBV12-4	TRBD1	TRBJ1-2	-	TGTGCCAGCACCCGAGGACAGGGGAGGAACTATGGCTACACCTTC	CASTRGQGRNYGYTF
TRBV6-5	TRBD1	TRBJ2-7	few	TGTGCCAGCAGCACTCGGGACAGCCCCTACGAGCAGTACTTC	CASSTRDSPYEQYF
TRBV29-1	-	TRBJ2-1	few	TGCAGCGTTTATGATAGGGGGACGGGCGGGTACAATGAGCAGTTCTTC	CSVYDRGTGGYNEQFF